This T cell receptor (beta chain) stems from a study of blood T cells in healthy people across ages. Study-wide context: Capturing about one barcoded beta molecule per two T cells was achieved by template switching.

Study outcomes and limitations: Unsorted PBMCs prevented conclusive naive versus antigen-experienced comparison. The unknown donor CMV status may have confounded expanded clonotype changes.

Through a sample-barcoded 5' primer and a J-beta primer mix, a second PCR was run for roughly 7 to 11 cycles. TCRdb reprocessed the 5' RACE reads with MiXCR, giving one entry per CDR3 protein. The data hold more than 800,000 distinct CDR3 sequences, with 29% observed a single time. This clonotype was recorded at least ten times. Its target is not known. Germline V gives CDR1 SGHRS, CDR2 YFSETQ. V was shortened by 3 bases and J by 2 bases, with 17 bases between the two germline ends. CDR3 length equals 16 residues. Sequenced input: blood. The sequence was collected from a woman older than 75 in good health. The chain joins TRBV5-1 to TRBJ2-5; tentatively, D is TRBD2 (7 bases). This CDR3 reads CASSYRGASIQETQYF. The CDR3 DNA reads as TGCGCCAGCAGCTACCGGGGGGCCTCGATACAAGAGACCCAGTACTTC. The entire variable domain, with the rest obtained from reference TRBV5-1 and TRBJ2-5, is as follows: KAGVTQTPRYLIKTRGQQVTLSCSPISGHRSVSWYQQTPGQGLQFLFEYFSETQRNKGNFPGRFSGRQFSNSRSEMNVSTLELGDSALYLCASSYRGASIQETQYFGPGTRLLVL.